Listed below are T cell receptor beta chains from one sample, sequenced in a study of T cell repertoires in cytomegalovirus infection. TCRdb analysed the reads with MiXCR anew, one entry per CDR3 protein. The sample holds roughly 720,000 distinct CDR3 sequences; 35% to 45% are singletons and the top ten take roughly 2.9%. Sequencing used PBMCs. Receptors were obtained from a human donor in good health (CMV status not recorded). Some clones in this sample may be carry-over from other donors' samples. The CDR3 runs from the conserved cysteine through the conserved F or W. The D gene is left open where the match is weak. Expanded clones get a size class; other rows say once, few or many, or leave the size out.

d_gene: TRBD1; j_gene: TRBJ2-7; abundance: -; v_gene: TRBV7-2; CDR3aa: CASTLWTGGLAREQYF; CDR3nt: TGTGCCAGCACCCTATGGACAGGGGGATTAGCTAGGGAGCAGTACTTC
d_gene: -; j_gene: TRBJ1-5; abundance: -; v_gene: TRBV7-2; CDR3aa: CASILVKVWQPQHF; CDR3nt: TGTGCCAGCATCTTAGTCAAGGTGTGGCAGCCCCAGCATTTT
d_gene: -; j_gene: TRBJ2-3; abundance: few; v_gene: TRBV29-1; CDR3aa: CSVVLRGLTDTQYF; CDR3nt: TGCAGCGTTGTCCTCCGGGGGCTCACAGATACGCAGTATTTT
d_gene: -; j_gene: TRBJ2-7; abundance: -; v_gene: TRBV20-1; CDR3aa: CSARGSSYEQYF; CDR3nt: TGCAGTGCTAGAGGCAGCTCCTACGAGCAGTACTTC
d_gene: TRBD1; j_gene: TRBJ2-3; abundance: -; v_gene: TRBV6-6; CDR3aa: CASSYDRGGTDTQYF; CDR3nt: TGTGCCAGCAGTTACGACAGGGGGGGGACAGATACGCAGTATTTT
d_gene: -; j_gene: TRBJ2-2; abundance: -; v_gene: TRBV28; CDR3aa: CASRWESNTGELFF; CDR3nt: TGTGCCAGCAGATGGGAATCGAACACCGGGGAGCTGTTTTTT
d_gene: -; j_gene: TRBJ2-6; abundance: few; v_gene: TRBV11-2; CDR3aa: CASSFGVPSGANVLTF; CDR3nt: TGTGCCAGCAGCTTCGGGGTCCCCTCTGGGGCCAACGTCCTGACTTTC
d_gene: -; j_gene: TRBJ1-1; abundance: -; v_gene: TRBV3-1; CDR3aa: CASSAGAGRNTEAFF; CDR3nt: TGTGCCAGCAGCGCTGGAGCAGGGCGGAACACTGAAGCTTTCTTT
d_gene: TRBD1; j_gene: TRBJ2-6; abundance: many; v_gene: TRBV7-8; CDR3aa: CASSLVRTGLSGANVLTF; CDR3nt: TGTGCCAGCAGCTTAGTTAGGACAGGGCTCTCTGGGGCCAACGTCCTGACTTTC
d_gene: -; j_gene: TRBJ1-2; abundance: -; v_gene: TRBV4-1; CDR3aa: CASSRPPGGYVDYGYTF; CDR3nt: TGCGCCAGCAGCCGGCCCCCTGGAGGGTACGTGGACTATGGCTACACCTTC
d_gene: TRBD1; j_gene: TRBJ1-1; abundance: -; v_gene: TRBV19; CDR3aa: CASSPQGMRTEAFF; CDR3nt: TGTGCCAGTAGTCCACAGGGGATGAGGACTGAAGCTTTCTTT
d_gene: TRBD1; j_gene: TRBJ2-1; abundance: once; v_gene: TRBV19; CDR3aa: CASSIPGQGWFF; CDR3nt: TGTGCCAGTAGTATCCCGGGACAGGGCTGGTTCTTC
d_gene: TRBD1; j_gene: TRBJ2-5; abundance: -; v_gene: TRBV28; CDR3aa: CASDRTGGETQYF; CDR3nt: TGTGCCAGCGACAGGACAGGTGGAGAGACCCAGTACTTC
d_gene: -; j_gene: TRBJ2-2; abundance: few; v_gene: TRBV7-9; CDR3aa: CASSSDRAAPEANTGELFF; CDR3nt: TGTGCCAGCAGCTCCGACCGGGCCGCCCCCGAAGCGAACACCGGGGAGCTGTTTTTT
d_gene: -; j_gene: TRBJ2-2; abundance: -; v_gene: TRBV7-6; CDR3aa: CASSLARPTGLYTGELFF; CDR3nt: TGTGCCAGCAGCTTAGCGCGGCCAACGGGACTTTACACCGGGGAGCTGTTTTTT
d_gene: -; j_gene: TRBJ1-1; abundance: few; v_gene: TRBV12-3/TRBV12-4; CDR3aa: CADGRGTEAFF; CDR3nt: TGTGCGGACGGTCGTGGCACTGAAGCTTTCTTT
d_gene: TRBD1; j_gene: TRBJ2-1; abundance: -; v_gene: TRBV5-1; CDR3aa: CASSLGQGLDEQFF; CDR3nt: TGCGCCAGCAGCCTTGGACAGGGGCTGGATGAGCAGTTCTTT
d_gene: -; j_gene: TRBJ1-1; abundance: few; v_gene: TRBV6-1; CDR3aa: CASSEYTLNTEAFF; CDR3nt: TGTGCCAGCAGTGAATACACGCTGAACACTGAAGCTTTCTTT
d_gene: TRBD1; j_gene: TRBJ2-5; abundance: few; v_gene: TRBV10-3; CDR3aa: CAIRGQGLEETQYF; CDR3nt: TGTGCCATCAGGGGACAGGGTTTGGAAGAGACCCAGTACTTC
d_gene: -; j_gene: TRBJ2-1; abundance: -; v_gene: TRBV7-6; CDR3aa: CASRLGWTAPFDEKFF; CDR3nt: TGTGCCAGCAGATTAGGTTGGACAGCACCGTTCGATGAGAAGTTCTTC
d_gene: -; j_gene: TRBJ1-2; abundance: few; v_gene: TRBV12-3/TRBV12-4; CDR3aa: CASSFSGTRNYGYTF; CDR3nt: TGTGCCAGCAGTTTTTCTGGCACACGTAACTATGGCTACACCTTC
d_gene: TRBD1; j_gene: TRBJ1-6; abundance: -; v_gene: TRBV12-3/TRBV12-4; CDR3aa: CASSVTGDSHSPLHF; CDR3nt: TGTGCCAGCAGTGTCACAGGGGACTCCCATTCACCCCTCCACTTT
d_gene: TRBD2; j_gene: TRBJ2-5; abundance: -; v_gene: TRBV5-6; CDR3aa: CASRELADRGGQETQYF; CDR3nt: TGTGCCAGCAGGGAACTAGCGGACCGCGGCGGGCAAGAGACCCAGTACTTC
d_gene: -; j_gene: TRBJ1-6; abundance: -; v_gene: TRBV7-3; CDR3aa: CASSSLNRDRRDSPLHF; CDR3nt: TGTGCCAGCAGCAGCCTTAACAGGGACCGAAGAGATTCACCCCTCCACTTT
d_gene: TRBD2; j_gene: TRBJ2-3; abundance: -; v_gene: TRBV6-8; CDR3aa: CASSFYTSGASTDTQYF; CDR3nt: TGTGCCAGCAGTTTCTATACTAGCGGGGCCTCCACAGATACGCAGTATTTT
d_gene: -; j_gene: TRBJ1-5; abundance: few; v_gene: TRBV7-9; CDR3aa: CASSSAPGGNQPQHF; CDR3nt: TGTGCCAGCAGCTCCGCCCCAGGGGGCAATCAGCCCCAGCATTTT
d_gene: -; j_gene: TRBJ1-4; abundance: -; v_gene: TRBV28; CDR3aa: CASSLGRSFLEKLFF; CDR3nt: TGTGCCAGCAGTTTAGGAAGAAGTTTTTTAGAAAAACTGTTTTTT
d_gene: -; j_gene: TRBJ1-4; abundance: few; v_gene: TRBV7-2; CDR3aa: CASSSQGSLEKLFF; CDR3nt: TGTGCCAGCAGCTCCCAGGGATCCCTTGAAAAACTGTTTTTT
d_gene: -; j_gene: TRBJ2-2; abundance: -; v_gene: TRBV2; CDR3aa: CASSGPGGPYTGELFF; CDR3nt: TGTGCCAGCAGTGGGCCTGGGGGGCCGTACACCGGGGAGCTGTTTTTT
d_gene: TRBD1; j_gene: TRBJ1-5; abundance: -; v_gene: TRBV19; CDR3aa: CASSTDRGRGQPQHF; CDR3nt: TGTGCCAGTAGTACGGACAGGGGAAGGGGGCAGCCCCAGCATTTT
d_gene: -; j_gene: TRBJ2-7; abundance: few; v_gene: TRBV6-5; CDR3aa: CASSYPAGASYEQYF; CDR3nt: TGTGCCAGCAGTTACCCGGCAGGAGCCTCCTACGAGCAGTACTTC
d_gene: -; j_gene: TRBJ2-1; abundance: many; v_gene: TRBV7-2; CDR3aa: CASSLVAREQFF; CDR3nt: TGTGCCAGCAGCTTAGTCGCGAGAGAGCAGTTCTTC
d_gene: -; j_gene: TRBJ1-1; abundance: few; v_gene: TRBV6-1; CDR3aa: CATWFAGMNTEAFF; CDR3nt: TGTGCCACCTGGTTTGCCGGGATGAACACTGAAGCTTTCTTT
d_gene: TRBD2; j_gene: TRBJ2-7; abundance: -; v_gene: TRBV12-3/TRBV12-4; CDR3aa: CASSLGLAGVRREQYF; CDR3nt: TGTGCCAGCAGTCTGGGTCTCGCGGGAGTGCGACGGGAGCAGTACTTC
d_gene: TRBD2; j_gene: TRBJ2-1; abundance: many; v_gene: TRBV7-2; CDR3aa: CASSPAPTSGRAYNEQFF; CDR3nt: TGTGCCAGCAGCCCCGCCCCGACTAGCGGGAGGGCCTACAATGAGCAGTTCTTC
d_gene: TRBD2; j_gene: TRBJ2-3; abundance: few; v_gene: TRBV7-8; CDR3aa: CASSFLTSGGGDTQYF; CDR3nt: TGTGCCAGCAGCTTCCTGACTAGCGGGGGAGGAGATACGCAGTATTTT
d_gene: -; j_gene: TRBJ1-1; abundance: -; v_gene: TRBV19; CDR3aa: CASSNGGTHF; CDR3nt: TGTGCCAGTAGTAACGGCGGTACCCACTTT
d_gene: -; j_gene: TRBJ2-5; abundance: once; v_gene: TRBV15; CDR3aa: CATSRPARGRATQYF; CDR3nt: TGTGCCACCAGCAGACCTGCGAGGGGAAGGGCGACCCAGTACTTC
d_gene: -; j_gene: TRBJ1-1; abundance: -; v_gene: TRBV6-6; CDR3aa: CASRGNLGTEAFF; CDR3nt: TGTGCCAGCAGGGGAAACCTAGGCACTGAAGCTTTCTTT
d_gene: -; j_gene: TRBJ1-2; abundance: few; v_gene: TRBV4-1; CDR3aa: CASSQDRRYGYTF; CDR3nt: TGCGCCAGCAGCCAAGATCGGCGATATGGCTACACCTTC
d_gene: TRBD1; j_gene: TRBJ1-1; abundance: -; v_gene: TRBV19; CDR3aa: CASRKQGAVNTEAFF; CDR3nt: TGTGCCAGTAGAAAACAGGGGGCTGTGAACACTGAAGCTTTCTTT
d_gene: -; j_gene: TRBJ1-6; abundance: -; v_gene: TRBV11-1; CDR3aa: CASSLSQNSPLHF; CDR3nt: TGTGCCAGCAGCTTATCCCAGAATTCACCCCTCCACTTT
d_gene: -; j_gene: TRBJ1-2; abundance: many; v_gene: TRBV7-8; CDR3aa: CASSLRDLHGYTF; CDR3nt: TGTGCCAGCAGCTTAAGGGACCTTCATGGCTACACCTTC
d_gene: -; j_gene: TRBJ2-1; abundance: -; v_gene: TRBV24-1; CDR3aa: CATINPMGRYNEQFF; CDR3nt: TGTGCCACCATTAACCCGATGGGACGCTACAATGAGCAGTTCTTC
d_gene: TRBD2; j_gene: TRBJ2-7; abundance: few; v_gene: TRBV5-1; CDR3aa: CASSQRGLAVHEQYF; CDR3nt: TGCGCCAGCAGCCAACGGGGACTAGCGGTCCACGAGCAGTACTTC
d_gene: -; j_gene: TRBJ2-1; abundance: -; v_gene: TRBV24-1; CDR3aa: CATSGGSSYNEQFF; CDR3nt: TGTGCCACCAGTGGAGGGAGTTCCTACAATGAGCAGTTCTTC
d_gene: -; j_gene: TRBJ1-6; abundance: -; v_gene: TRBV27; CDR3aa: CASSSSDPRSPLHF; CDR3nt: TGTGCCAGCAGTTCGTCAGATCCTCGTTCACCCCTCCACTTT
d_gene: -; j_gene: TRBJ2-3; abundance: many; v_gene: TRBV7-2; CDR3aa: CASSLITPITDTQYF; CDR3nt: TGTGCCAGCAGCTTAATCACCCCCATCACAGATACGCAGTATTTT
d_gene: -; j_gene: TRBJ2-1; abundance: -; v_gene: TRBV6-2/TRBV6-3; CDR3aa: CASSLAPSSHYEQFF; CDR3nt: TGTGCCAGCAGTCTCGCCCCCTCCAGTCACTATGAGCAGTTCTTC
d_gene: -; j_gene: TRBJ1-4; abundance: few; v_gene: TRBV19; CDR3aa: CASTPGEKLFF; CDR3nt: TGTGCCAGTACCCCGGGGGAAAAACTGTTTTTT
d_gene: -; j_gene: TRBJ2-3; abundance: few; v_gene: TRBV10-3; CDR3aa: CAISLRGGTDTQYF; CDR3nt: TGTGCCATCAGTCTTCGGGGAGGCACAGATACGCAGTATTTT
d_gene: TRBD1; j_gene: TRBJ1-3; abundance: -; v_gene: TRBV28; CDR3aa: CASSPGTGSNSGNTIYF; CDR3nt: TGTGCCAGCAGTCCCGGGACAGGCAGTAACTCTGGAAACACCATATATTTT
d_gene: -; j_gene: TRBJ2-5; abundance: -; v_gene: TRBV12-3/TRBV12-4; CDR3aa: CASSLGQSGQTQYF; CDR3nt: TGTGCCAGCAGTTTAGGACAGTCCGGACAGACCCAGTACTTC